This T cell receptor (beta chain) originates from a study of spatial heterogeneity in lung cancer. Study details: A consistent excess of beta-chain over alpha-chain sequences was detected. Whole-study results and caveats: TCRs found ubiquitously expanded in tumor appeared in blood more at resection than at follow-up.

V lost 6 bases, J lost 6 bases, and 17 bases lay in between. The CDR3 loop spans 14 amino acids. From germline, CDR1 is SGHNT and CDR2 YYREEE (reference sequence). TCRdb re-called the 5' RACE reads with MiXCR, one entry per CDR3 protein. Seen here are about 23,000 distinct CDR3 sequences, approximately 4.7% observed once, and the top ten hold roughly 5.2%. This clonotype was counted many times. Its matching antigen is unknown. The time point is: sample taken at primary tumor resection. This material consisted of PBMCs, taken at surgery. The genes are TRBV5-4 and TRBJ2-3; possible D gene TRBD2, 7 bases. This TCR was sampled from a male donor with early-stage non-small cell lung cancer. DNA of the CDR3: TGTGCCAGCAAGGGAGGGGGGGCGAGTGATACGCAGTATTTT. Translation gives CASKGGGASDTQYF.